One and the same sample provided the 25 T cell receptor beta chains below, sequenced in a study of cytomegalovirus exposure and HLA in healthy donors. PCR amplification relied on 60 Vbeta primers (plus 13 Jbeta primers). The assay was immunoSEQ multiplex PCR, and TCRdb's table has in-frame clones only and misses some. This table has approximately 100,000 clones, around 75% appearing once. Sequencing was performed on PBMCs. Every receptor here comes from a man in his fifties in good health and CMV-seronegative.

This clone was counted only a few times. The chain combines TRBV28 with TRBJ2-7, with D maybe TRBD2 (6 bases). Germline V CDR1 and CDR2: MDHEN, SYDVKM. V lost 10 bases, J lost 5 bases, and 15 bases lay in between. This CDR3 is built from 12 residues. CDR3 residues: CATKVGGNEQYF. In DNA, the CDR3 is TGTGCCACCAAGGTAGGAGGGAACGAGCAGTACTTC.

This clone was seen a few times. This chain links TRBV5-6 with TRBJ1-3; TRBD1 is a possible D gene (5 bases). The CDR3 covers 17 residues. With 4 bases removed from V and 0 bases from J, the gap between germline ends came to 17 bases. Germline-derived CDR1 and CDR2 are SGHDT and YYEEEE. The CDR3 coding sequence is TGTGCCAGCAGCCCACCGCCGGGACTATACTCTGGAAACACCATATATTTT. This sequence encodes CASSPPPGLYSGNTIYF.

The rearrangement links TRBV7-8 to TRBJ2-7, with a tentative D call TRBD1 (5 bases). Germline-derived CDR1 and CDR2 are SGHVS and FQNEAQ. CDR3 length: 14 amino acids. Deletions cut 5 bases from V and 1 base from J, with 12 bases between. The CDR3 protein is CASSPTTASYEQYF. The CDR3 nucleotides are TGTGCCAGCAGCCCCACGACAGCATCCTACGAGCAGTACTTC.

J is TRBJ2-3 and V is TRBV28; a weak D match, TRBD2 (6 bases). The V gene lost 8 bases and the J gene lost 0 bases, with 12 bases spanning the gap. The length of the CDR3 is 14 residues. The germline V gene encodes CDR1 MDHEN and CDR2 SYDVKM. In DNA, the CDR3 is TGTGCCAGCGAAATGGGAGGAAGCACAGATACGCAGTATTTT. Protein sequence: CASEMGGSTDTQYF.

The chain couples TRBV28 to TRBJ1-5; perhaps TRBD1 as D (5 bases). CDR1 is MDHEN, CDR2 SYDVKM, per germline. The CDR3 spans 14 residues. V lost 1 base and J 6 bases, leaving 10 bases between the germline ends. CDR3 nucleotide sequence: TGTGCCAGCAGTTTATCTATAGGGGCTCAGCCCCAGCATTTT. This translates into CASSLSIGAQPQHF.

Concerning this clone: Other DNA sequences in the sample encode the same CDR3. The CDR3 loop is CASSQDRAGNQPQHF. CDR3 DNA: TGCGCCAGCAGCCAAGATAGGGCAGGGAATCAGCCCCAGCATTTT. This sequence joins TRBV4-1 and TRBJ1-5; D is perhaps TRBD1 (5 bases). The germline gives CDR1 MGHRA, CDR2 YSYEKL. The CDR3 has 15 amino acids. Deletions cut 0 bases from V and 4 bases from J, with 10 bases between.

This clone has a handful of counts. The chain recombines TRBV6-4 with TRBJ1-6, with TRBD1 matching 7 bases. The J segment lost 14 bases and the V segment lost 8 bases, leaving 12 bases of the junction unmatched. Germline values: CDR1 MRHNA, CDR2 SNTAGT. The length of the CDR3 is 13 residues. CDR3 sequence reads: CASGQEPTLSLHF. DNA for the CDR3: TGTGCCAGCGGACAGGAACCCACATTATCCCTCCACTTT.

In this sample, this clone turned up once. The J gene is TRBJ2-1, the V gene TRBV27; no clear D. The V end lost 3 bases, the J end lost 5 bases, and 11 bases lay between the germline ends. In germline, CDR1 is MNHEY, CDR2 SMNVEV (reference sequence). The CDR3 is made up of 14 amino acids. The CDR3 here is CASSFSRNNNEQFF. In DNA, the CDR3 is TGTGCCAGCAGTTTTTCCCGAAACAACAATGAGCAGTTCTTC.

V and J are TRBV7-2 and TRBJ2-5; the match to TRBD2 covers 13 bases. This CDR3 contains 18 residues. The V gene end was trimmed by 5 bases and the J gene end by 4 bases; junction bases not matched to a gene: 13. Germline CDR1 SGHTA, CDR2 FQGNSA. CDR3 amino acids: CASSNELLAGGPGETQYF. CDR3 nucleotides: TGTGCCAGCAGCAACGAGTTACTAGCGGGAGGGCCTGGAGAGACCCAGTACTTC.

The chain uses TRBV6-4 and TRBJ2-3; D is perhaps TRBD1 (5 bases). The CDR3 loop spans 15 amino acids. Germline CDR1 reads MRHNA; CDR2 reads SNTAGT. Trimming pared 3 bases from V and 2 bases from J, leaving 12 bases between. The CDR3 reads CASSEIGAPTDTQYF. The CDR3, as DNA: TGTGCCAGCAGTGAAATTGGGGCGCCCACAGATACGCAGTATTTT.

V is TRBV11-1 and J is TRBJ2-5; the match to TRBD2 covers 12 bases. The CDR3 covers 13 residues. Germline CDR1 reads SGHAT; CDR2 reads FQDESV (reference sequence). Germline trimming cut 8 bases from V and 6 bases from J; bases unmatched to any gene: 4. The CDR3: CASGLAGLQTQYF. The CDR3 DNA is TGTGCCAGCGGACTAGCGGGACTACAGACCCAGTACTTC. The variable domain in full, with the rest retrieved from reference TRBV11-1 and TRBJ2-5, is EAEVAQSPRYKITEKSQAVAFWCDPISGHATLYWYRQILGQGPELLVQFQDESVVDDSQLPKDRFSAERLKGVDSTLKIQPAELGDSAMYLCASGLAGLQTQYFGPGTRLLVL.

The gene calls are TRBV28 and TRBJ1-3; a weak D match, TRBD1 (6 bases). V lost 7 bases and J 4 bases, leaving 20 bases between the germline ends. Germline V gene sequence: CDR1 MDHEN, CDR2 SYDVKM. This CDR3 has 16 amino acids. DNA of the CDR3: TGTGCCAGCACCCTTGGGGGGGGACACTTGGGAAACACCATATATTTT. Translation gives CASTLGGGHLGNTIYF.

This chain links TRBV15 with TRBJ1-4; D uncertain. The length of the CDR3 is 14 residues. Germline V gene lookup returns CDR1 LNHNV and CDR2 YYDKDF (reference sequence). V dropped 0 bases and J dropped 8 bases, with 10 bases sitting between them. The CDR3 loop is CATSRDVSAEKLFF. As DNA, the CDR3 is TGTGCCACCAGCAGAGATGTTAGTGCCGAAAAACTGTTTTTT. Based on the CDR3 plus reference TRBV15 and TRBJ1-4, the full variable domain is DAMVIQNPRYQVTQFGKPVTLSCSQTLNHNVMYWYQQKSSQAPKLLFHYYDKDFNNEADTPDNFQSRRPNTSFCFLDIRSPGLGDTAMYLCATSRDVSAEKLFFGSGTQLSVL.

J is TRBJ1-4 and V is TRBV7-2, with D possibly being TRBD1 (6 bases). Germline CDR1 reads SGHTA; CDR2 reads FQGNSA. Trimming left V 2 bases short and J 8 bases short, with 12 bases between. This CDR3 region has 14 residues. The CDR3 DNA is TGTGCCAGCAGCTTAAGGGGGTTTGGGGAAAAACTGTTTTTT. It specifies CASSLRGFGEKLFF.

This chain links TRBV9 with TRBJ2-7, with D possibly TRBD2 on 5 matching bases. V was cut by 4 bases and J by 6 bases, with 17 bases left in between. CDR3 size: 14 residues. Germline CDR1 and CDR2: SGDLS and YYNGEE. Here the CDR3 reads CASSPRDGRSEQYF. CDR3 nucleotide sequence: TGTGCCAGCAGCCCCCGGGATGGTAGGAGCGAGCAGTACTTC.

The genes are TRBV28 and TRBJ2-1, with 14 bases matching TRBD2. There are 12 residues in the CDR3. V shed 6 bases, J shed 15 bases, and the junction held 4 bases outside the gene matches. The germline V gene encodes CDR1 MDHEN and CDR2 SYDVKM. The CDR3 coding sequence is TGTGCCAGCAGGGGACTAGCGGGAGATTCGTTCTTC. It translates to CASRGLAGDSFF. Variable domain in full (rest from reference TRBV28 and TRBJ2-1): DVKVTQSSRYLVKRTGEKVFLECVQDMDHENMFWYRQDPGLGLRLIYFSYDVKMKEKGDIPEGYSVSREKKERFSLILESASTNQTSMYLCASRGLAGDSFFGPGTRLTVL.

The V and J genes are TRBV11-1 and TRBJ2-1, with 15 bases matching TRBD2. V was clipped by 4 bases and J by 12 bases; unmatched bases: 4. Germline V CDR1 and CDR2: SGHAT, FQDESV (reference sequence). The CDR3 has 14 residues. The CDR3, as DNA: TGTGCCAGCAGCTCCCAGGGACTAGCGGGGGGGCAGTTCTTC. Its translation is CASSSQGLAGGQFF. Full variable domain (rest looked up from reference TRBV11-1 and TRBJ2-1): EAEVAQSPRYKITEKSQAVAFWCDPISGHATLYWYRQILGQGPELLVQFQDESVVDDSQLPKDRFSAERLKGVDSTLKIQPAELGDSAMYLCASSSQGLAGGQFFGPGTRLTVL.

The table lists this clone with a few counts. CDR3 protein: CASSLAGGQNTEAFF. CDR3 nucleotide sequence: TGCGCCAGCAGCTTGGCAGGGGGTCAAAACACTGAAGCTTTCTTT. V is TRBV5-1 and J is TRBJ1-1; 7 positions agree with TRBD1. In germline, CDR1 is SGHRS, CDR2 YFSETQ. The J segment lost 2 bases and the V segment lost 0 bases, leaving 4 bases of the junction unmatched. The CDR3 is 15 amino acids.

This rearrangement joins TRBV7-3 to TRBJ2-1; D not resolved. Trimming removed 1 base from V and 6 bases from J, with 13 bases in between. Looked up from germline, CDR1 is SGHTA and CDR2 is FQGTGA. The CDR3 is 15 amino acids. CDR3 region: CASSLSTLVPNEQFF. CDR3 sequence (DNA): TGTGCCAGCAGCTTAAGTACTCTCGTCCCCAATGAGCAGTTCTTC.

The chain combines TRBV7-8 with TRBJ2-2; 7 nucleotides align to TRBD1. The CDR3 has 18 residues. J was trimmed by 0 bases and V by 5 bases; bases with no gene match: 12. Germline CDR1 reads SGHVS; CDR2 reads FQNEAQ. The CDR3 spells CASSGTGVASTNTGELFF. The CDR3 bases are TGTGCCAGCAGCGGAACAGGGGTCGCCAGTACGAACACCGGGGAGCTGTTTTTT.

This chain joins TRBV9 and TRBJ2-1; 10 bases match TRBD1. The CDR3 loop spans 15 amino acids. The V gene end was trimmed by 3 bases and the J gene end by 7 bases; junction bases not matched to a gene: 7. The germline V gene encodes CDR1 SGDLS and CDR2 YYNGEE. CDR3 amino acids: CASSAGQGGVNEQFF. For the CDR3, the DNA is TGTGCCAGCAGCGCAGGACAGGGGGGTGTAAATGAGCAGTTCTTC.

The chain has TRBV7-9 and TRBJ2-7, with TRBD1 identical over 7 bases. CDR1 and CDR2 (germline): SEHNR, FQNEAQ (reference sequence). This CDR3 is 14 amino acids long. The J segment lost 6 bases and the V segment lost 0 bases, leaving 5 bases of the junction unmatched. This CDR3 is CASSLAGDSREQYF. In DNA, the CDR3 is TGTGCCAGCAGCTTAGCTGGGGACAGCCGCGAGCAGTACTTC.

This clone was observed once. The J gene is TRBJ1-2, the V gene TRBV5-1, with 7 bases matching TRBD1. The germline gives CDR1 SGHRS, CDR2 YFSETQ. The CDR3 is made up of 15 amino acids. Losses at the gene ends were 9 bases for V and 1 base for J; bases not matched to a gene: 12. This chain's CDR3 is CATTPVTGINYGYTF. The CDR3 DNA is TGCGCCACCACCCCCGTGACAGGGATTAACTATGGCTACACCTTC.

V usage is TRBV2 and J usage is TRBJ2-2; 10 bases fit TRBD2. J gave up 6 bases and V 3 bases, and 4 bases lay outside the gene matches. Germline V gives CDR1 SNHLY, CDR2 FYNNEI. CDR3 length: 15 residues. CDR3 sequence (DNA): TGTGCCAGCAGTGATCCTAGCGGGGGTCCCGGGGAGCTGTTTTTT. This encodes CASSDPSGGPGELFF. Supplemented by reference TRBV2 and TRBJ2-2, the full variable domain reads EPEVTQTPSHQVTQMGQEVILRCVPISNHLYFYWYRQILGQKVEFLVSFYNNEISEKSEIFDDQFSVERPDGSNFTLKIRSTKLEDSAMYFCASSDPSGGPGELFFGEGSRLTVL.

The J gene is TRBJ1-2, the V gene TRBV11-2, with 8 bases lining up with TRBD1. The CDR3 loop spans 14 amino acids. Unmatched junction bases numbered 7, after V lost 3 bases and J lost 7 bases. Germline V gene sequence: CDR1 SGHAT, CDR2 FQNNGV. The CDR3 bases are TGTGCCAGCAGCTTCGACAGGGGTTCGAGTGGCTACACCTTC. Its protein is CASSFDRGSSGYTF.